This T cell receptor beta chain was captured in a study of T-cell reconstitution after alpha-beta-depleted transplantation in children. V lost 4 bases and J lost 5; bases outside the gene matches: 12. The germline V gene encodes CDR1 LGHNA and CDR2 YSLEER. The CDR3 is made up of 17 amino acids. The sample holds many counts of this clonotype. Its antigen is not known. Study-wide points: T-cell counts and diversity at one year following transplant were attributed mainly to newly produced T cells. At day 60, the high TCRbeta diversity found in some patients originated from recipient T cells and thymic progenitors that had survived. By about two months after transplant, alpha-beta T cells reportedly arose from several hundred graft clones that had expanded.

Unique molecular identifiers tagged the TCRbeta library. TCRdb re-analysed the PCR reads in MiXCR, keeping a single row per CDR3 protein. This repertoire shows fewer than 550,000 distinct CDR3 sequences, about 10% found once; its top ten account for 2% to 2.5%. The sample consisted of PBMCs, taken before TCRalphabeta/CD19-depleted stem cell transplant. The chain is built from TRBV4-3 and TRBJ2-1; TRBD2 agrees at 9 bases. This TCR was sampled from a child aged 2 to 9 with inherited bone marrow failure, due to receive a stem cell transplant. The CDR3 sequence: CASSLLLGLAGNNEQFF. CDR3 in DNA: TGCGCCAGCAGCCTGCTCTTGGGGCTAGCGGGAAACAATGAGCAGTTCTTC.